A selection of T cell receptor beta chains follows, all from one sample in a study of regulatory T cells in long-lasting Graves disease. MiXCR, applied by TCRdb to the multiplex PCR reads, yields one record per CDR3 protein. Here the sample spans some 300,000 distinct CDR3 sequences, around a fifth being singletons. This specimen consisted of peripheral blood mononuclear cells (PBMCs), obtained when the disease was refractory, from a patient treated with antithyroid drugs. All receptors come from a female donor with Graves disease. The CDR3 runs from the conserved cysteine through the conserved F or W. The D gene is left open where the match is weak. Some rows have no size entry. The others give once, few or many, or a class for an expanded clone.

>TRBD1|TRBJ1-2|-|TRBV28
TGTGCCAGCAGGGGGACAGGATACGGCCGATATGGCTACACCTTC
CASRGTGYGRYGYTF
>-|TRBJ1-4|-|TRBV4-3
TGCGCCAGCAGCCAAGATCTCGGGTTGGGGCGGCCTAATGAAAAACTGTTTTTT
CASSQDLGLGRPNEKLFF
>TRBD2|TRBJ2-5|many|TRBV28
TGTGCCAGCAAGGAGGGAGGGCCAAGAGAGACCCAGTACTTC
CASKEGGPRETQYF
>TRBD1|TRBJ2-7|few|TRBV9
TGTGCCAGCAGCGTAGCCCAGACAGGGAGCGAGCAGTACTTC
CASSVAQTGSEQYF
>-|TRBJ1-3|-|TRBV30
TGTGCCTGGAGTGTGGGAGTCTCTGGAAACACCATATATTTT
CAWSVGVSGNTIYF
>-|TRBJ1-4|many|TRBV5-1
TGCGCCAGCAGCTCCGCGGCGGTCCAGGGTAATGAAAAACTGTTTTTT
CASSSAAVQGNEKLFF
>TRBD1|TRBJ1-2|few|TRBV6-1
TGTGCCAGCAGTCCCGACAGGGTTATGGGTGGCTACACCTTC
CASSPDRVMGGYTF
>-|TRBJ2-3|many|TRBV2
TGTGCCAGCAAGTTGGGCGGACAGACAGATACGCAGTATTTT
CASKLGGQTDTQYF
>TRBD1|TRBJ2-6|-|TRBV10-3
TGTGCCTCAGGACAGGGGGGTTTTAGGTCTGGGGCCAACGTCCTGACTTTC
CASGQGGFRSGANVLTF
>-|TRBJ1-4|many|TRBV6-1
TGTGCCTGCTCACGGGGTCACTTTAATGAAAAACTGTTTTTT
CACSRGHFNEKLFF
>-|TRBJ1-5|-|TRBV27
TGTGCCAGCAGTTTGCGGGGGCGGAATCAGCCCCAGCATTTT
CASSLRGRNQPQHF
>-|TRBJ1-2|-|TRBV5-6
TGTGCCAGCACCGGGACGGCACGGGGCTACACCTTC
CASTGTARGYTF
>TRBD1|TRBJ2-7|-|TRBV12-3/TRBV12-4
TGTGCCAGCAGAGGGGGACAGAAGGCCTACGAGCAGTACTTC
CASRGGQKAYEQYF
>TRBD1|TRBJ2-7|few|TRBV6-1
TGTGCCAGCAGGAGGGACAGTTACTACGAGCAGTACTTC
CASRRDSYYEQYF
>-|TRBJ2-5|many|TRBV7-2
TGTGCCAGCAGCACAGGGGGGGGGGAGACCCAGTACTTC
CASSTGGGETQYF
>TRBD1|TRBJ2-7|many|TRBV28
TGTGCCAGCAGTTTGACCGGGACAGGCTACGAGCAGTACTTC
CASSLTGTGYEQYF
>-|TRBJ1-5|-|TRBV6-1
TGTGCCAGCAGTACTCATCACGGGAGGGTGAACAATCAGCCCCAGCATTTT
CASSTHHGRVNNQPQHF
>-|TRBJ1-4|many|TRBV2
TGTGCCAGCAGTGAAGTGGTGACAGGAGCTGAAAAACTGTTTTTT
CASSEVVTGAEKLFF
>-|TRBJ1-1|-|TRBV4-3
TGCGCCAGCAGCCAAGACGCGGGCGAAAAGAACACTGAAGCTTTCTTT
CASSQDAGEKNTEAFF
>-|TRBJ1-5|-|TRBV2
TGTGCCAGCGGGGGGGAGCGGTTTCAGCCCCAGCATTTT
CASGGERFQPQHF
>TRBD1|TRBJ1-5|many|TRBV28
TGTGCCACCCAGGGGGTGAATAGCAATCAGCCCCAGCATTTT
CATQGVNSNQPQHF
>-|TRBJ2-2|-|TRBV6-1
TGTGCCAGCAGTCAGTGGAGGAGAACCGGGGAGCTGTTTTTT
CASSQWRRTGELFF
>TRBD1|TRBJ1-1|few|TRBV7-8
TGTGCCAGCAGCCCCTGGACAGGGGTGACCACTGAAGCTTTCTTT
CASSPWTGVTTEAFF
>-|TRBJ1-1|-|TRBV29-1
TGCAGCGTTTACGGGAACACTGAAGCTTTCTTT
CSVYGNTEAFF
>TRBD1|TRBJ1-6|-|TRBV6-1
TGTGCCAGCAGGGGGACAGATAATTCACCCCTCCACTTT
CASRGTDNSPLHF
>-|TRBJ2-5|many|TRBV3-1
TGTGCCAGCAGCCATTCGGATATGTACCAAGAGACCCAGTACTTC
CASSHSDMYQETQYF
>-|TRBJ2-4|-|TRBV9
TGTGCCAGCAGCGTAGGGGCTAGCAGGGACATTCAGTACTTC
CASSVGASRDIQYF
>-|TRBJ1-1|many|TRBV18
TGTGCCAGCTCACGACAGGACGGGGGGCGAGCTTTCTTT
CASSRQDGGRAFF
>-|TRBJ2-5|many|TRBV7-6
TGTGCCAGCAGCTTAGAGCAGGGAGGAGAACAAGAGACCCAGTACTTC
CASSLEQGGEQETQYF
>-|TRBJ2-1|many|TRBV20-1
TGCAGTGCTAGAGAGGACCGTGAGCAGTTCTTC
CSAREDREQFF
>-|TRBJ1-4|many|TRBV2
TGTGCCAGCAGTACGGGGAGCGTTGGTGAAAAACTGTTTTTT
CASSTGSVGEKLFF
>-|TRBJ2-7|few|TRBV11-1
TGTGCCAGCAGCCCAACTACTAGCACCTACGAGCAGTACTTC
CASSPTTSTYEQYF
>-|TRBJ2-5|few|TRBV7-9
TGTGCCAGCAGCTTAGGGGAGCAAGAGACCCAGTACTTC
CASSLGEQETQYF
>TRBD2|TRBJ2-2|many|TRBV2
TGTGCCAGCAGGCTACTAGCGGGAGAAGTGGGGGAGCTGTTTTTT
CASRLLAGEVGELFF
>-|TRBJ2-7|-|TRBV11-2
TGTGCCAGCAGCTTAGATATGGGGAAACCCTCCTACGAGCAGTACTTC
CASSLDMGKPSYEQYF
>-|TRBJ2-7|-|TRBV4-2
TGTGCCAGCAGCCAAGTAGTTCAGGAGTCCGACTACGAGCAGTACTTC
CASSQVVQESDYEQYF
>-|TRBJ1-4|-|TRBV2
TGTGCCAGCAGTGTAGGGGAAAAACTGTTTTTT
CASSVGEKLFF
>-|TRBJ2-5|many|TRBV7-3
TGTGCCAGCAGCCCGACCGGTAGCCCAGAGACCCAGTACTTC
CASSPTGSPETQYF
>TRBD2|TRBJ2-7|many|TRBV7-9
TGTGCCAGCAGCGCCGGGACTACGCCCGAGCAGTACTTC
CASSAGTTPEQYF
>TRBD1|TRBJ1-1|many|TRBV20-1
TGCAGTGCCAGACAGGGAGGAGACACTGAAGCTTTCTTT
CSARQGGDTEAFF
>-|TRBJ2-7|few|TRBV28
TGTGCCAGCAGTTTTTCTCTAGCGCGAGTGGGCGAGCAGTACTTC
CASSFSLARVGEQYF